This T cell receptor beta chain was sequenced for a study of spatial heterogeneity in lung cancer. In TCRdb, the 5' RACE reads were re-called with MiXCR into one record per CDR3 protein. The table has 20,000 to 25,000 distinct CDR3 sequences, approximately 4.6% seen once; the top ten hold 7.4%. This clonotype has only a few counts. CDR3 size: 15 residues. Germline V gene data show CDR1 as SGHTA and CDR2 as FQGTGA. Trimming took off 5 bases at V and 1 base at J, with 11 bases between the two ends. Time point of the sample: sample taken at primary tumor resection. The sequence came from a male donor with early-stage non-small cell lung cancer. V and J are TRBV7-3 and TRBJ2-2; D uncertain. This specimen consisted of PBMCs, obtained at surgery. The CDR3 DNA follows: TGTGCCAGCAGCCAGAGCCCTCAGAACACCGGGGAGCTGTTTTTT. Amino acids: CASSQSPQNTGELFF.